This T cell receptor beta chain derives from a study of PD-1 blockade in classical Hodgkin lymphoma. Study-wide points: Reasons behind the repertoire differences stay unclear, perhaps disease activity or earlier therapy. After ASCT, patients who started nivolumab under 1 year later were excluded. It was reported that newly diagnosed patients had less baseline TCR diversity than healthy donors.

Only in-frame clones appear in the TCRdb table, and some are missing; sequencing was by immunoSEQ multiplex PCR. The sample lists 9,500 to 12,000 clones; around 84% were seen once. The CDR3 totals 13 residues. The V and J ends lost 3 bases and 2 bases respectively, with 7 bases between them. Germline lookup yields CDR1 MDHEN and CDR2 SYDVKM. In the case of this clone: Its target is not known.

Time point here: cycle 4 day 1 (C4D1), after five to seven weeks of nivolumab. Every one of the patients relapsed after autologous stem cell transplantation (brentuximab vedotin exposure was variable). From thawed PBMCs, magnetic negative selection was used to isolate the CD8+ T cells. Treatment was intravenous nivolumab, 3 mg/kg every 2 weeks, until progression. This chain connects TRBV28 to TRBJ1-1, with D unclear. This TCR derives from a human donor with classical Hodgkin lymphoma. The donor label of this sample is uncertain. Sequencing was performed on CD8+ T cells from blood, taken before the fourth cycle of nivolumab. CDR3 in DNA: TGTGCCAGCAGTTTCGTCAGAAACACTGAAGCTTTCTTT. It yields the protein CASSFVRNTEAFF.